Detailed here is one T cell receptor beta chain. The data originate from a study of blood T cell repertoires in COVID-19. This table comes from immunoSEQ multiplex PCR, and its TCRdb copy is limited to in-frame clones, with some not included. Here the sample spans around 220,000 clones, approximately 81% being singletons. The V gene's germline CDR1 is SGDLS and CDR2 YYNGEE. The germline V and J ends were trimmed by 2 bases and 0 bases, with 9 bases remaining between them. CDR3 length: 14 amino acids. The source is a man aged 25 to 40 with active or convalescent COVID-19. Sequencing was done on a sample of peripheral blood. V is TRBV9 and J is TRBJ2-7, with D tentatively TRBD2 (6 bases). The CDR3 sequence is CASSVEGFSYEQYF. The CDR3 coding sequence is TGTGCCAGCAGCGTGGAGGGCTTCTCCTACGAGCAGTACTTC. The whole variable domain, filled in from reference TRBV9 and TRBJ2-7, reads DSGVTQTPKHLITATGQRVTLRCSPRSGDLSVYWYQQSLDQGLQFLIQYYNGEERAKGNILERFSAQQFPDLHSELNLSSLELGDSALYFCASSVEGFSYEQYFGPGTRLTVT.